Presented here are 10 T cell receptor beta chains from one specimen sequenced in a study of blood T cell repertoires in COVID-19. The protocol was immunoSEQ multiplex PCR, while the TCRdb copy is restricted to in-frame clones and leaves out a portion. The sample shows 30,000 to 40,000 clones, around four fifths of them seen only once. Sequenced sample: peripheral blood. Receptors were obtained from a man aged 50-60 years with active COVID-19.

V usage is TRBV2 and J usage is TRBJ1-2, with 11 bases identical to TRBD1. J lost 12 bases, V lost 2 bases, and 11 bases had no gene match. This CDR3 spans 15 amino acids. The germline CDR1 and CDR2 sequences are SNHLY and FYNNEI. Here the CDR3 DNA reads TGTGCCAGCAGTGAATTTTCCGGGACAGGGGGACCCCACACCTTC. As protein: CASSEFSGTGGPHTF.

CDR3 DNA sequence: TGTGCCAGCAGAACTAGCGGGGGCAATGAGCAGTTCTTC. This sequence encodes CASRTSGGNEQFF. The rearrangement joins TRBV6-5 to TRBJ2-1, with 11 bases aligning to TRBD2. CDR3 length: 13 residues. The germline V gene encodes CDR1 MNHEY and CDR2 SVGAGI. The J segment lost 6 bases and the V segment lost 6 bases, leaving 1 base of the junction unmatched.

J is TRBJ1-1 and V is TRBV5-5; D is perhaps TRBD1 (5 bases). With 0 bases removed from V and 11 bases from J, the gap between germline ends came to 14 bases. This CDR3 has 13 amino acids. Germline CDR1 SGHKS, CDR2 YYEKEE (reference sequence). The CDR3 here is CASSLGLQVGAFF. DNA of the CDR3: TGTGCCAGCAGCTTGGGTCTACAGGTGGGTGCTTTCTTT.

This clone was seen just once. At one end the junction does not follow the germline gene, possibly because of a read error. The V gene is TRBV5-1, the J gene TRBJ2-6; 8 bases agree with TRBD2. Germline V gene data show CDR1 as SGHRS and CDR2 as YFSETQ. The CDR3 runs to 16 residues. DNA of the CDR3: TGCACCAGCAGCTTGGAAGCGGGGGCTGGGGCCAACGTCCTGACTTTC. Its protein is CTSSLEAGAGANVLTF.

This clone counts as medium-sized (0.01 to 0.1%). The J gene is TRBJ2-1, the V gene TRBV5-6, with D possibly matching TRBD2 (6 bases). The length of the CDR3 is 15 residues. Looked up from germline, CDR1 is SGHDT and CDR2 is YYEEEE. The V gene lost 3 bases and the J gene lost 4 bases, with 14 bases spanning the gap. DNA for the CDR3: TGTGCCAGCAGCTATTCCGGGACTGCATACAATGAGCAGTTCTTC. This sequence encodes CASSYSGTAYNEQFF.

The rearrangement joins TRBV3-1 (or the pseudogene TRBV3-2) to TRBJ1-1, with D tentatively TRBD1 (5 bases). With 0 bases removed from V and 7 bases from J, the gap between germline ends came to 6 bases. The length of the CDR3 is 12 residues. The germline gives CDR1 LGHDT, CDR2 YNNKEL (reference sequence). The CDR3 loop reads CASSQEGREAFF. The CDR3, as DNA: TGTGCCAGCAGCCAAGAGGGGCGTGAAGCTTTCTTT.

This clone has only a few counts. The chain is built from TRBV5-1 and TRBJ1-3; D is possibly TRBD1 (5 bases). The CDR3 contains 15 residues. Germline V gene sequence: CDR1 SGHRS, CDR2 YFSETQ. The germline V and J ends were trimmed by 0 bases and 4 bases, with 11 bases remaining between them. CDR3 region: CASSLAPGVGNTIYF. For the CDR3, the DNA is TGCGCCAGCAGCTTGGCCCCGGGGGTCGGAAACACCATATATTTT.

DNA for the CDR3: TGTGCCAGCACTTTAGCATGGGAGGGTAATTCACCCCTCCACTTT. Encoded protein: CASTLAWEGNSPLHF. This chain uses TRBV6-6 with TRBJ1-6, with unresolved D. This CDR3 comprises 15 residues. The germline CDR1 and CDR2 sequences are MNHNY and SVGAGI (reference sequence). V was clipped by 7 bases and J by 6 bases, with 16 bases between them.

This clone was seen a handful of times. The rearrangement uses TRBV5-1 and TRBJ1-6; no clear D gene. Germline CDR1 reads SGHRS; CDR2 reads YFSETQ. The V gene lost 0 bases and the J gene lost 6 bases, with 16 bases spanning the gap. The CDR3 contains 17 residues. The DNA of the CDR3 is TGCGCCAGCAGCTTGGACGGACCGTCACTAGCTAATTCACCCCTCCACTTT. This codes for CASSLDGPSLANSPLHF.

As DNA, the CDR3 is TGTGCCAGCAGTCAAGAAGCGGGGGCCCTTTACGAGCAGTACTTC. This codes for CASSQEAGALYEQYF. The gene calls are TRBV7-9 and TRBJ2-7; 8 nucleotides line up with TRBD2. CDR3 length: 15 residues. Germline V gene sequence: CDR1 SEHNR, CDR2 FQNEAQ (reference sequence). Trimming removed 6 bases from V and 4 bases from J; junction bases left unmatched: 11.